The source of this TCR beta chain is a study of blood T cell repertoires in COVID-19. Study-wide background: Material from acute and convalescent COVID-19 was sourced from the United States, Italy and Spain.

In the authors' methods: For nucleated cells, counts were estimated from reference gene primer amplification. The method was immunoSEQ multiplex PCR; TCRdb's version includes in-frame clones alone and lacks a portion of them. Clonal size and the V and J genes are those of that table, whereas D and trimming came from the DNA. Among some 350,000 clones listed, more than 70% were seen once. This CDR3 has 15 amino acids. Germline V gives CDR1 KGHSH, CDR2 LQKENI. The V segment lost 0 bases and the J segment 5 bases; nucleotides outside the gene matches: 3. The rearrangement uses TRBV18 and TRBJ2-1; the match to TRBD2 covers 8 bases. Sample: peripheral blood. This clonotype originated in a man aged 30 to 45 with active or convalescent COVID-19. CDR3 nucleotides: TGTGCCAGCTCACCACCGAGCGGGGGTCACAATGAGCAGTTCTTC. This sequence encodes CASSPPSGGHNEQFF.